Included here is one TCR beta chain sequence, with context. Its antigen remains unknown. Systemic immunosuppression or autoimmune disease history was grounds to exclude patients. The sample comes from a study of OX40 agonist ivuxolimab in advanced cancers. On the study more broadly: The patients' treatment was ivuxolimab, an agonistic anti-OX40 (CD134) antibody.

Study-level points and caveats: On average, a greater number of expanded clones characterised CD8+ T cells relative to CD4+.

Measured with immunoSEQ multiplex PCR; TCRdb has only the in-frame clones, and not every one. The sample includes approximately 100,000 clones, around 82% of them seen just once. Trimming pared 4 bases from V and 0 bases from J, leaving 15 bases between. This CDR3 has 17 amino acids. The V gene's germline CDR1 is KGHSH and CDR2 LQKENI. The sequence came from an adult with an advanced solid tumor such as melanoma, head and neck, liver or kidney cancer. Sequences were derived from CD4+ or CD8+ T cells sorted from blood, sampled in a trial of the OX40 agonist ivuxolimab. The chain recombines TRBV18 with TRBJ2-2; D is possibly TRBD1 (5 bases). CDR3: CASSLLTDITNTGELFF. The CDR3 DNA is TGTGCCAGCTCACTTTTGACAGACATAACGAACACCGGGGAGCTGTTTTTT.